This TCR beta chain originates from a study of T cell responses to AZD1222 COVID-19 vaccine. The CDR3 is made up of 13 amino acids. With 6 bases clipped from V and 8 bases from J, the junction kept 4 bases outside the gene matches. Germline CDR1 is ENHRY and CDR2 is SYGVKD. Study-wide points: Per reports, nearly half of all spike-specific TCRs target regions that are unmutated in variants. Breadth and depth of Spike-specific TCRs rose after two AZD1222 doses. Only a handful of individuals given AZD1222 were seropositive at baseline. Among vaccine-associated CD4 TCRs, coverage spanned spike, with dominance at 160-218 and 743-854.

Concerning this clone itself: Its specificity is unknown.

Data came from immunoSEQ multiplex PCR; TCRdb stores just in-frame clones and leaves some out. Here the sample spans around 100,000 clones, approximately 87% being singletons. The receptor was derived from an adult in good health. The V and J genes are TRBV10-3 and TRBJ1-4, with 9 bases matching TRBD1. The specimen comprised peripheral blood, sampled on day 0 of MenACWY control vaccination. CDR3 in amino acids: CAIRPDRGEKLFF. In DNA, the CDR3 is TGTGCCATCAGACCGGACAGGGGCGAAAAACTGTTTTTT.